Shown below are 18 T cell receptor beta chains from a single sample sequenced in a study of early T cells in non-severe SARS-CoV-2 infection (dated by TCRdb to the early 2020s). The protocol used for the library was 5' RACE. The sequencer listed for this sample is NextSeq 500. Starting from the raw public reads, TCRdb applied fastp trimming at Q25, assembled clones with MiXCR and retained in-frame beta chains. One record per CDR3 amino acid sequence lists the most common genes and DNA. The sample includes about 40,000 distinct CDR3 sequences, with about a quarter observed a single time. The ten largest clones represent approximately 4.4% of the sample. Sequencing used whole blood, obtained at baseline. These TCRs come from an adult who was a healthcare worker with PCR-confirmed SARS-CoV-2 infection or an uninfected control (not recorded which).

This clonotype was counted at least ten times. The rearrangement links TRBV2 to TRBJ1-2; D unclear. This CDR3 has 13 amino acids. V lost 3 bases and J 4 bases, leaving 9 bases between the germline ends. Germline loops: CDR1 SNHLY, CDR2 FYNNEI. The CDR3 nucleotides read TGTGCCAGCAGTGACGGAGGTCTCTATGGCTACACCTTC. Protein product: CASSDGGLYGYTF.

This clonotype appeared a few times. The chain links TRBV14 to TRBJ2-7; D assignment may be TRBD1 or TRBD2 (5 bases each). The length of the CDR3 is 16 residues. V was shortened by 0 bases and J by 6 bases, with 18 bases between the two germline ends. Germline assignment: CDR1 SGHDN and CDR2 FVKESK. In DNA, the CDR3 is TGTGCCAGCAGCCAAGATCTTGGGACGGCAGGACGCGAGCAGTACTTC. This translates into CASSQDLGTAGREQYF.

This rearrangement joins TRBV12-3 or TRBV12-4 to TRBJ2-7, with D possibly matching TRBD1 (6 bases). The CDR3 runs to 16 residues. V dropped 4 bases and J dropped 4 bases, with 20 bases sitting between them. The CDR3 sequence: CASSSADEGDSYEQYF. CDR3 in DNA: TGTGCCAGCAGTTCCGCGGATGAGGGGGATTCTTACGAGCAGTACTTC.

The rearrangement links TRBV20-1 to TRBJ1-4; unclear D gene. V was trimmed by 3 bases and J by 14 bases, leaving 13 bases between them. CDR3 length: 11 amino acids. The germline V gene encodes CDR1 DFQATT and CDR2 SNEGSKA (reference sequence). Here the CDR3 reads CSASLAGNLFF. The CDR3 DNA reads TGCAGTGCTAGTTTGGCGGGCAACCTGTTTTTT.

This clonotype was detected a few times. Here the CDR3 reads CASTDDRGGEQYF. CDR3 coding DNA: TGCGCCAGCACCGACGACAGGGGAGGCGAGCAGTACTTC. The rearrangement links TRBV5-1 to TRBJ2-7; 8 bases match TRBD1. Germline V lookup: CDR1 SGHRS, CDR2 YFSETQ. This CDR3 is 13 amino acids long. The ends lost 6 bases at V and 6 bases at J; junction bases unmatched: 8.

This clonotype came up a few times. V is TRBV7-2 and J is TRBJ2-7, with D hard to call. CDR1 SGHTA and CDR2 FQGNSA come from the germline V gene. The V end lost 2 bases, the J end lost 0 bases, and 8 bases lay between the germline ends. The CDR3 is 14 amino acids. CDR3 loop: CASSLSYSSYEQYF. DNA of the CDR3: TGTGCCAGCAGCTTAAGTTATAGCTCCTACGAGCAGTACTTC.

This clonotype was seen once. The V and J genes are TRBV6-5 and TRBJ2-1; the match to TRBD1 covers 9 bases. The trim removed 1 base at V and 6 bases at J, leaving 10 bases unmatched. Germline CDR1 is MNHEY and CDR2 is SVGAGI. The CDR3 consists of 17 residues. CDR3 region: CASSYFPGQGIGNEQFF. Here the CDR3 DNA reads TGTGCCAGCAGTTACTTTCCGGGACAGGGTATCGGCAATGAGCAGTTCTTC.

This clonotype was seen many times. The chain links TRBV4-1 to TRBJ1-3, with D perhaps matching TRBD1 (5 bases). CDR3 size: 15 residues. Trimming pared 4 bases from V and 0 bases from J, leaving 10 bases between. CDR1 is MGHRA and CDR2 is YSYEKL in the germline V gene. CDR3 sequence: CASSPTVSSGNTIYF. In DNA form, the CDR3 reads TGCGCCAGCAGCCCGACAGTTAGCTCTGGAAACACCATATATTTT.

The chain is built from TRBV29-1 and TRBJ2-3; 8 bases are a match to TRBD1. Looked up from germline, CDR1 is SQVTM and CDR2 is ANQGSEA. The J segment lost 3 bases and the V segment lost 7 bases, leaving 9 bases of the junction unmatched. The CDR3 sequence is 14 residues long. The CDR3 loop is CSGRTGPLTDTQYF. CDR3 DNA: TGCAGCGGCCGGACAGGGCCATTAACAGATACGCAGTATTTT.

The chain uses TRBV6-2 or TRBV6-3 and TRBJ2-3, with a possible D match to TRBD1 (6 bases). Germline assignment: CDR1 MNHEY and CDR2 SVGEGT. Trimming stripped 0 bases from V and 4 bases from J, with 14 bases between. The CDR3 is 16 amino acids. Here the CDR3 reads CASSYSNAGESDTQYF. CDR3 sequence (DNA): TGTGCCAGCAGTTACTCGAACGCAGGGGAGTCAGATACGCAGTATTTT.

There are a few counts of this clonotype. The chain has TRBV5-1 and TRBJ2-3; D gene ambiguous. Germline values: CDR1 SGHRS, CDR2 YFSETQ. Deletions cut 4 bases from V and 1 base from J, with 7 bases between. The CDR3 spans 13 residues. As DNA, the CDR3 is TGCGCCAGCAGCAGGCAGGGCACAGATACGCAGTATTTT. Protein product: CASSRQGTDTQYF.

By share, this clonotype ranks as medium-sized. This chain connects TRBV5-4 to TRBJ2-7, with 9 bases fitting TRBD1. J gave up 1 base and V 3 bases, and 14 bases lay outside the gene matches. Germline V gene data show CDR1 as SGHNT and CDR2 as YYREEE (reference sequence). This CDR3 has 18 amino acids. CDR3 DNA sequence: TGTGCCAGCAGCTCCTATGGACAGGGGCCCCTCCTTTCCTACGAGCAGTACTTC. Its translation is CASSSYGQGPLLSYEQYF. Together with reference TRBV5-4 and TRBJ2-7, the CDR3 gives the full variable domain: ETGVTQSPTHLIKTRGQQVTLRCSSQSGHNTVSWYQQALGQGPQFIFQYYREEENGRGNFPPRFSGLQFPNYSSELNVNALELDDSALYLCASSSYGQGPLLSYEQYFGPGTRLTVT.

By proportion, this clonotype is medium-sized. CDR3 sequence reads: CASSLGQGLVNEQFF. CDR3 sequence (DNA): TGTGCCAGCAGCTTGGGACAGGGGTTGGTGAATGAGCAGTTCTTC. The chain uses TRBV7-8 and TRBJ2-1; 10 bases agree with TRBD1. V lost 3 bases to trimming and J lost 7 bases; unmatched junction nucleotides: 6. Germline V gene sequence: CDR1 SGHVS, CDR2 FQNEAQ. The CDR3 totals 15 residues.

For the CDR3, the DNA is TGTGCCACCAGCAGAGATGGAGGCGGGGCCAACGTCCTGACTTTC. The encoded protein is CATSRDGGGANVLTF. This chain uses TRBV15 with TRBJ2-6, with D possibly being TRBD2 (5 bases). Germline CDR1 LNHNV, CDR2 YYDKDF (reference sequence). With 0 bases removed from V and 4 bases from J, the gap between germline ends came to 7 bases. The CDR3 has 15 residues.

This clonotype has just a few counts. This chain links TRBV4-3 with TRBJ2-3; D is perhaps TRBD1 or TRBD2 (6 bases each). Germline-derived CDR1 and CDR2 are LGHNA and YSLEER. Trimming pared 0 bases from V and 2 bases from J, leaving 15 bases between. This CDR3 comprises 17 residues. This chain's CDR3 is CASSQDEGGRNTDTQYF. In DNA, the CDR3 is TGCGCCAGCAGCCAAGATGAAGGGGGGCGCAACACAGATACGCAGTATTTT.

CDR3 sequence: CASSVTQGATDTQYF. Here the CDR3 DNA reads TGTGCCAGCAGCGTCACACAGGGGGCCACAGATACGCAGTATTTT. This rearrangement joins TRBV9 to TRBJ2-3; 9 nucleotides match TRBD1. Trimming cost V 2 bases and J 2 bases; bases outside gene matches: 3. Per germline, CDR1 SGDLS and CDR2 YYNGEE. The CDR3 has 15 amino acids.

This clonotype was detected a few times. The V and J genes are TRBV7-9 and TRBJ1-2, with D possibly TRBD1 on 6 matching bases. This CDR3 has 15 amino acids. The V end lost 0 bases, the J end lost 2 bases, and 10 bases lay between the germline ends. Germline CDR1 reads SEHNR; CDR2 reads FQNEAQ (reference sequence). The CDR3 nucleotides read TGTGCCAGCAGCTTAGCGCAGGGGATGAACTATGGCTACACCTTC. Protein sequence: CASSLAQGMNYGYTF.

The chain has TRBV4-2 and TRBJ2-6, with D possibly matching TRBD1 (6 bases). Trimming removed 1 base from V and 4 bases from J, with 11 bases in between. This CDR3 has 16 amino acids. Germline V gene lookup returns CDR1 LGHNA and CDR2 YNFKEQ. This CDR3 is CASSQGDRSGANVLTF. The CDR3 DNA is TGTGCCAGCAGCCAAGGCGACAGGTCCGGGGCCAACGTCCTGACTTTC.